The source of this TCR beta chain is a study of cytomegalovirus exposure and HLA in healthy donors. PCR amplification relied on 60 Vbeta primers (plus 13 Jbeta primers). The data were produced by immunoSEQ multiplex PCR, yet TCRdb's version contains in-frame clones alone and is incomplete. This repertoire shows around 100,000 clones, around 69% found once; its top ten account for around 19%. The CDR3 loop spans 15 amino acids. In germline, CDR1 is SGHDN, CDR2 FVKESK. J lost 4 bases, V lost 4 bases, and 3 bases had no gene match. This sequence was found in a woman in her sixties in good health and CMV-seropositive. Sequences were obtained from PBMCs. The rearrangement links TRBV14 to TRBJ2-1; 11 positions agree with TRBD2. The CDR3 loop reads CASSPTSGGYNEQFF. The CDR3 coding sequence is TGTGCCAGCAGCCCAACTAGCGGGGGATACAATGAGCAGTTCTTC.